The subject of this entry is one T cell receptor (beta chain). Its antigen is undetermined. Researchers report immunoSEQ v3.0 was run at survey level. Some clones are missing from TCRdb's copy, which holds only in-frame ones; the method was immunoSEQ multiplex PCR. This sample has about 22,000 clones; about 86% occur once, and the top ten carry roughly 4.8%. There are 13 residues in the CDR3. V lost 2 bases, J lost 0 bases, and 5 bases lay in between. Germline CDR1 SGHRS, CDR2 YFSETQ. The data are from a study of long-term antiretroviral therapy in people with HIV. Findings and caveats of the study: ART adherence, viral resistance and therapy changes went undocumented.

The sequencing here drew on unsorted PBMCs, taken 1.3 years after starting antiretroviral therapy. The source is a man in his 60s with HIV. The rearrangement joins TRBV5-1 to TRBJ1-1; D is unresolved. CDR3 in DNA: TGCGCCAGCAGCTTCCCGCTGAACACTGAAGCTTTCTTT. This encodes CASSFPLNTEAFF.